This entry is about one TCR beta chain. Its antigen is still unknown. The data originate from a study of shared clonotypes between healthy human individuals. Findings and limits, study-wide: Exclusively blood specimens were collected; tissue repertoires likely differ.

The V and J ends lost 0 bases and 4 bases respectively, with 6 bases between them. This CDR3 is built from 13 residues. Germline loops: CDR1 WSHSY, CDR2 SAAADI. Clones were read by immunoSEQ multiplex PCR, and TCRdb kept only the in-frame ones, dropping some. The data show more than 550,000 clones, roughly 91% seen once. The sequence was collected from a man younger than 30 in good health. Some clones in this sample may be carry-over from other donors' samples. The specimen was memory CD8+ T cells from PBMCs. Subset of the sample: CD45RO+ cells pooled with CCR7-negative TemRA cells. This rearrangement joins TRBV10-2 to TRBJ1-2; D is ambiguous. The CDR3: CASSESQSYGYTF. CDR3 nucleotide sequence: TGCGCCAGCAGTGAGTCCCAGAGCTATGGCTACACCTTC.